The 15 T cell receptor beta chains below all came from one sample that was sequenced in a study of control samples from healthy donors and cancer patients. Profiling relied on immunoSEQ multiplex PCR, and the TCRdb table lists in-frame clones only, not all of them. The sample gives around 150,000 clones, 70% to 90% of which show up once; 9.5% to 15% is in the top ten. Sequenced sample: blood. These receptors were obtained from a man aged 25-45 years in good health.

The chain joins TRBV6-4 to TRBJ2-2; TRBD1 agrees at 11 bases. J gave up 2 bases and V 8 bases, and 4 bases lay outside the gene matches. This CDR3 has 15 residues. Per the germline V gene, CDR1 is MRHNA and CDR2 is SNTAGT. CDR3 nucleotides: TGTGCCAGCTCGCGGACAGGGGGCAACACCGGGGAGCTGTTTTTT. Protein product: CASSRTGGNTGELFF.

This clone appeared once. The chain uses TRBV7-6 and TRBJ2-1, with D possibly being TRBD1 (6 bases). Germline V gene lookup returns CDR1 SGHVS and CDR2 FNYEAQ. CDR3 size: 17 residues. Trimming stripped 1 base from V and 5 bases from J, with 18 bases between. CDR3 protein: CASSLEGVWGPNNEQFF. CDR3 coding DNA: TGTGCCAGCAGCTTAGAGGGTGTATGGGGGCCAAACAATGAGCAGTTCTTC. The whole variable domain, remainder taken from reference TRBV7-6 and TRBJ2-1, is GAGVSQSPRYKVTKRGQDVALRCDPISGHVSLYWYRQALGQGPEFLTYFNYEAQQDKSGLPNDRFSAERPEGSISTLTIQRTEQRDSAMYRCASSLEGVWGPNNEQFFGPGTRLTVL.

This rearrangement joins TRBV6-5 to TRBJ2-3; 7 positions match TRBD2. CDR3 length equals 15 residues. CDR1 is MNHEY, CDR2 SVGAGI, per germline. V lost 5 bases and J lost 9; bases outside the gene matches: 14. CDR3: CASSPSGTKGITQYF. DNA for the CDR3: TGTGCCAGCAGTCCCTCTGGGACTAAAGGGATCACGCAGTATTTT.

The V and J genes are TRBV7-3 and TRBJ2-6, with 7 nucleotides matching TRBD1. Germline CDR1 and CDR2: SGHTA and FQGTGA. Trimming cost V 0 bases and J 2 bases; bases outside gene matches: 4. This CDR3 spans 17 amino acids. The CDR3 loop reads CASSLTTTGAGANVLTF. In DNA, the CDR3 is TGTGCCAGCAGCTTAACCACCACAGGGGCTGGGGCCAACGTCCTGACTTTC.

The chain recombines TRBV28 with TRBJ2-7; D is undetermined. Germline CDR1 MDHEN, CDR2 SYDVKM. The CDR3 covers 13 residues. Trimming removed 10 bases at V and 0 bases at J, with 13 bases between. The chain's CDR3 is CATESQNSYEQYF. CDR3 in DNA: TGTGCCACAGAAAGCCAAAACTCCTACGAGCAGTACTTC.

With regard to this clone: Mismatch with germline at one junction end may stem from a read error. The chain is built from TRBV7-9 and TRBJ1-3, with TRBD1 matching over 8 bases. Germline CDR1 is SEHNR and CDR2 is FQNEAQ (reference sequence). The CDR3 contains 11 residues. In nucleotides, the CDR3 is TGTGCCAGCAGCAGGCGGGACAGGCCTACCTTT. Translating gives CASSRRDRPTF. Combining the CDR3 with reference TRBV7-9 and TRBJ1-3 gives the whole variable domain DTGVSQNPRHKITKRGQNVTFRCDPISEHNRLYWYRQTLGQGPEFLTYFQNEAQLEKSRLLSDRFSAERPKGSFSTLEIQRTEQGDSAMYLCASSRRDRPTFGEGSWLTVV.

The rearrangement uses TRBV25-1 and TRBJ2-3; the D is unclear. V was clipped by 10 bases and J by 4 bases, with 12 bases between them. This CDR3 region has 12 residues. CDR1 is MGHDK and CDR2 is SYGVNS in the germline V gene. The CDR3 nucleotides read TGTGCCACCAGACTCAGATCAGATACGCAGTATTTT. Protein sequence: CATRLRSDTQYF.

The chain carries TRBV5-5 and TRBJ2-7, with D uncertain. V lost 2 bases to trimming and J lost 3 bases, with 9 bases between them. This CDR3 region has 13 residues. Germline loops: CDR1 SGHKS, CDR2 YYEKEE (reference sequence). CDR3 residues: CASSFETNYEQYF. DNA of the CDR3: TGTGCCAGCAGCTTCGAGACAAACTACGAGCAGTACTTC. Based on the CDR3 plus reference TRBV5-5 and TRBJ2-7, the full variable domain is DAGVTQSPTHLIKTRGQQVTLRCSPISGHKSVSWYQQVLGQGPQFIFQYYEKEERGRGNFPDRFSARQFPNYSSELNVNALLLGDSALYLCASSFETNYEQYFGPGTRLTVT.

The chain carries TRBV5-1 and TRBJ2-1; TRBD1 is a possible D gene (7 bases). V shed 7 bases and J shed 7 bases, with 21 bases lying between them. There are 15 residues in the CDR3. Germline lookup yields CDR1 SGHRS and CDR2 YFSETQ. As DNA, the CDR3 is TGCGCCAGCCGTCCGGAGGGGGCCGGGGGAAATGAGCAGTTCTTC. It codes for CASRPEGAGGNEQFF.

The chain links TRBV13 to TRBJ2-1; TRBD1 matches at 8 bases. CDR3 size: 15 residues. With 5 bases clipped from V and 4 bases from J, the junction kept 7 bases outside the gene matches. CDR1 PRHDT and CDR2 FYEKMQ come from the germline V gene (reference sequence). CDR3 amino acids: CASSTGTGHYNEQFF. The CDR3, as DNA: TGTGCCAGCAGCACAGGGACAGGTCATTACAATGAGCAGTTCTTC.

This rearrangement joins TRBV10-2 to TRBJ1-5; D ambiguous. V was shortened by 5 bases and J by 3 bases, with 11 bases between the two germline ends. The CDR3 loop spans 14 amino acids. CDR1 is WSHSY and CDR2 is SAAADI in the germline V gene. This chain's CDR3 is CASSLEVYNQPQHF. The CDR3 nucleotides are TGCGCCAGCAGTCTGGAAGTCTACAATCAGCCCCAGCATTTT.

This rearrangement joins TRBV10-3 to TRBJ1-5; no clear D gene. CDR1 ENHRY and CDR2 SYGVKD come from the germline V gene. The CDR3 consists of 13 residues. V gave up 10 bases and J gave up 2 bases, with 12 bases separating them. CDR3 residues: CASCLGGNQPQHF. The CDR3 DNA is TGTGCCAGCTGTTTGGGAGGCAATCAGCCCCAGCATTTT.

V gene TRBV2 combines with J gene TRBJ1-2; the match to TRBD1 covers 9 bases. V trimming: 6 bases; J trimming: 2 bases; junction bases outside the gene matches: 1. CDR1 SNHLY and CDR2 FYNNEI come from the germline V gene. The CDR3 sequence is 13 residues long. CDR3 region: CASRGTGNYGYTF. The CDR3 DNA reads TGTGCCAGCAGAGGGACAGGGAACTATGGCTACACCTTC.

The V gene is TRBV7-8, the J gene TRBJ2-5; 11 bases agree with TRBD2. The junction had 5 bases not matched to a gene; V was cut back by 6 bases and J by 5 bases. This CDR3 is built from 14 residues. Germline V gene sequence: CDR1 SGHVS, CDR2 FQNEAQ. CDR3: CASSFLAGGETQYF. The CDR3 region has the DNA TGTGCCAGCAGTTTTTTAGCGGGAGGGGAGACCCAGTACTTC.

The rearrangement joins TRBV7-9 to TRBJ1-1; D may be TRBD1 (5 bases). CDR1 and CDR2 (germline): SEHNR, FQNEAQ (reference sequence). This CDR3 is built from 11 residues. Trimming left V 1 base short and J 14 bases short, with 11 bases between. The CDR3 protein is CASSLESGSFF. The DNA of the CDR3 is TGTGCCAGCAGCTTAGAATCAGGGTCCTTCTTT.